The 9 T cell receptor beta chains listed next were all sequenced from one sample in a study of T cell changes during pregnancy in multiple sclerosis. Clones were read by immunoSEQ multiplex PCR, and TCRdb kept only the in-frame ones, dropping some. Of about 46,000 clones in the sample, approximately 94% were seen once. Sequencing used CD8+ T cells from peripheral blood mononuclear cells, obtained in the first trimester of pregnancy. The source is a female donor with multiple sclerosis, enrolled in a pregnancy study.

This chain connects TRBV11-2 to TRBJ2-3; 8 bases fit TRBD2. After removal of 0 bases from V and 0 bases from J, the junction contained 14 bases not matched to a gene. CDR3 length: 20 amino acids. From germline, CDR1 is SGHAT and CDR2 FQNNGV. The CDR3 nucleotides read TGTGCCAGCAGCTTAGATTGGTACGCGGGAGGCCTGACTAGCACAGATACGCAGTATTTT. Residues: CASSLDWYAGGLTSTDTQYF.

The CDR3 sequence is CASSPRFGPTEAFF. CDR3 in DNA: TGTGCCAGCAGCCCCCGTTTCGGTCCCACTGAAGCTTTCTTT. The chain recombines TRBV7-6 with TRBJ1-1; no reliable D call. Deletions cut 5 bases from V and 4 bases from J, with 14 bases between. CDR3 length: 14 residues. Germline V gene sequence: CDR1 SGHVS, CDR2 FNYEAQ.

The CDR3 DNA reads as TGTGCCAGCAGGCAGGGACAATTCTTT. This gives the protein CASRQGQFF. The J gene is TRBJ1-1, the V gene TRBV2; a weak D match, TRBD1 (6 bases). The V gene's germline CDR1 is SNHLY and CDR2 FYNNEI. Trimming removed 6 bases at V and 14 bases at J, with 10 bases between. The CDR3 runs to 9 residues.

This clone is a singleton in its sample. The CDR3 loop reads CASSLGMGAPDTQYF. Written as DNA, the CDR3 is TGTGCCAGCAGCTTAGGGATGGGGGCACCAGATACGCAGTATTTT. The rearrangement uses TRBV7-3 and TRBJ2-3, with D possibly matching TRBD1 (6 bases). The CDR3 has 15 amino acids. V gave up 2 bases and J gave up 4 bases, with 13 bases separating them. CDR1 is SGHTA and CDR2 is FQGTGA in the germline V gene.

This chain links TRBV19 with TRBJ2-7, with a possible D match to TRBD2 (6 bases). The germline V gene has CDR1 LNHDA and CDR2 SQIVND (reference sequence). The CDR3 is 14 amino acids. The V gene lost 1 base and the J gene lost 4 bases, with 11 bases spanning the gap. The CDR3 is CASSIGGLMYEQYF. In DNA, the CDR3 is TGTGCCAGTAGTATAGGGGGACTCATGTACGAGCAGTACTTC.

The gene calls are TRBV27 and TRBJ1-1; 11 nucleotides match TRBD1. Germline trimming cut 5 bases from V and 0 bases from J; bases unmatched to any gene: 5. This CDR3 region has 16 residues. Germline V gene data show CDR1 as MNHEY and CDR2 as SMNVEV (reference sequence). CDR3 loop: CASSQDRGPLNTEAFF. As DNA, the CDR3 is TGTGCCAGCAGTCAGGACAGGGGGCCTCTGAACACTGAAGCTTTCTTT.

This sequence joins TRBV7-9 and TRBJ2-3; D is ambiguous. The V gene's germline CDR1 is SEHNR and CDR2 FQNEAQ (reference sequence). This CDR3 spans 15 amino acids. Trimming cost V 3 bases and J 4 bases, with 14 bases left between them. Here the CDR3 reads CASSFEVRDSDTQYF. For the CDR3, the DNA is TGTGCCAGCAGCTTTGAGGTCAGAGACTCAGATACGCAGTATTTT.

The gene calls are TRBV10-3 and TRBJ2-3, with D unresolved. The CDR3 contains 13 residues. Germline V lookup: CDR1 ENHRY, CDR2 SYGVKD. V was clipped by 0 bases and J by 2 bases, with 3 bases between them. The CDR3 nucleotides read TGTGCCATCAGTGAGTCTCTCACAGATACGCAGTATTTT. It translates to CAISESLTDTQYF.

The genes are TRBV9 and TRBJ2-1; TRBD2 matches at 7 bases. V was clipped by 4 bases and J by 0 bases; unmatched bases: 10. The germline V gene has CDR1 SGDLS and CDR2 YYNGEE. The length of the CDR3 is 17 residues. The CDR3 nucleotides are TGTGCCAGCAGCCCGGGCGGGAGTCCGAGCTCCTACAATGAGCAGTTCTTC. Protein product: CASSPGGSPSSYNEQFF.